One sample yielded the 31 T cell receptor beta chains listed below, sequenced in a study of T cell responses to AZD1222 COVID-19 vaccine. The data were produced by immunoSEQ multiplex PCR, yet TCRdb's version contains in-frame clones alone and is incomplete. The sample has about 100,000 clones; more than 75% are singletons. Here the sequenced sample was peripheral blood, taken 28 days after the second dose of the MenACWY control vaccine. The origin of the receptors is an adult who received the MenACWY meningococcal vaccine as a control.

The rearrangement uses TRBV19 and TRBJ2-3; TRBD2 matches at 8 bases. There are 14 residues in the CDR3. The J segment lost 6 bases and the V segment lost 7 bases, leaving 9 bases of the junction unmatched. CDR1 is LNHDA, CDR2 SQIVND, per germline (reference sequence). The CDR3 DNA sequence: TGTGCCAGTAAACCGGGGGGGCCAAGGGATACGCAGTATTTT. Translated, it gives CASKPGGPRDTQYF.

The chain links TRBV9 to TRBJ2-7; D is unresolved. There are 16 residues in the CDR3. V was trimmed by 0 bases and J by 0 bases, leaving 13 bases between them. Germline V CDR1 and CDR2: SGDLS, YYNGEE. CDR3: CASSVGGSRLSYEQYF. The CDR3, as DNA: TGTGCCAGCAGCGTAGGCGGCAGCCGACTCTCCTACGAGCAGTACTTC.

The CDR3: CASSLEGLGTIYF. For the CDR3, the DNA is TGTGCCAGCAGTCTGGAGGGTTTGGGTACCATATATTTT. The rearrangement joins TRBV12-3 or TRBV12-4 to TRBJ1-3, with D unresolved. The V end lost 5 bases, the J end lost 10 bases, and 15 bases lay between the germline ends. CDR3 length: 13 amino acids.

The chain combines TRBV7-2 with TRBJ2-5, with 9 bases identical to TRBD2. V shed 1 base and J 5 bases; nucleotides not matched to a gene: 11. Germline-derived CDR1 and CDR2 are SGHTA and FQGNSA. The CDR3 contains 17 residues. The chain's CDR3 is CASSLVPGRSGGETQYF. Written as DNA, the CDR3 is TGTGCCAGCAGCTTAGTGCCCGGCCGAAGCGGGGGGGAGACCCAGTACTTC.

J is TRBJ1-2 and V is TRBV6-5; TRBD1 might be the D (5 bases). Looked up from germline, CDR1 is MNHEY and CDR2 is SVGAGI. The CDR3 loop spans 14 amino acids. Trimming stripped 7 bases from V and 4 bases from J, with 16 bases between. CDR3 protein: CASTRDLEGYGYTF. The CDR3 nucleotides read TGTGCCAGCACCCGGGACCTTGAAGGCTATGGCTACACCTTC.

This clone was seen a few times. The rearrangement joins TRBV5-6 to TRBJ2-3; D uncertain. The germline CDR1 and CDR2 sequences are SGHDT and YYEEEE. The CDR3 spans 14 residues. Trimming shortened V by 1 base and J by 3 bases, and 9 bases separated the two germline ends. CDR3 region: CASSLKPPTDTQYF. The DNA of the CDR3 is TGTGCCAGCAGCTTGAAGCCCCCAACAGATACGCAGTATTTT. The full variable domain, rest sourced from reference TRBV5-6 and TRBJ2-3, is DAGVTQSPTHLIKTRGQQVTLRCSPKSGHDTVSWYQQALGQGPQFIFQYYEEEERQRGNFPDRFSGHQFPNYSSELNVNALLLGDSALYLCASSLKPPTDTQYFGPGTRLTVL.

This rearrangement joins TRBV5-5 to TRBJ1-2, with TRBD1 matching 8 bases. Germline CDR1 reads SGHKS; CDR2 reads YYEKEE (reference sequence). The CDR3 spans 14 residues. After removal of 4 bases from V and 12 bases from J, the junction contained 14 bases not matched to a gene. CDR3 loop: CASSIDRDRSLHTF. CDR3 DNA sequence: TGTGCCAGCAGCATCGACCGGGACAGGAGCCTTCACACCTTC.

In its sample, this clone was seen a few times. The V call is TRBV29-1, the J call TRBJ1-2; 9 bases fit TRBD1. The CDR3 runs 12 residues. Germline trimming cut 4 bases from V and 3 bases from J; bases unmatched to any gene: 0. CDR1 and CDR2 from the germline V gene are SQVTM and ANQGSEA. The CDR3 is CSVGQGDYGYTF. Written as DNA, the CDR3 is TGCAGCGTTGGACAGGGGGACTATGGCTACACCTTC.

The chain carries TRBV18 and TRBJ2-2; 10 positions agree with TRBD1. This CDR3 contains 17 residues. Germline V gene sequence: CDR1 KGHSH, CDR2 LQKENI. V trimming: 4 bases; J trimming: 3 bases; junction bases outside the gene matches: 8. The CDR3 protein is CASSQSGTGVDTGELFF. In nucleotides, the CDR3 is TGTGCCAGCTCACAATCCGGGACAGGGGTTGACACCGGGGAGCTGTTTTTT. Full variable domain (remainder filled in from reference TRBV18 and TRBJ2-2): NAGVMQNPRHLVRRRGQEARLRCSPMKGHSHVYWYRQLPEEGLKFMVYLQKENIIDESGMPKERFSAEFPKEGPSILRIQQVVRGDSAAYFCASSQSGTGVDTGELFFGEGSRLTVL.

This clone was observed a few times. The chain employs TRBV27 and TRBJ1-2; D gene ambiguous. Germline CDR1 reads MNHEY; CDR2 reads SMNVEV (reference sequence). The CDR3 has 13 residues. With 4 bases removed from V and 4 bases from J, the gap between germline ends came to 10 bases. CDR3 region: CASSSTGLYGYTF. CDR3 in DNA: TGTGCCAGCAGTTCTACCGGACTCTATGGCTACACCTTC.

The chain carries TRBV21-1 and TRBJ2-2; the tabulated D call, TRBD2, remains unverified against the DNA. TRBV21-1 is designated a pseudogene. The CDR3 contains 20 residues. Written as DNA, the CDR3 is TGTGCCAGCAGCCCGGCCTATCAAGCGACTAGCGGGGGGGACACCGGGGAGCTGTTTTTT. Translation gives CASSPAYQATSGGDTGELFF.

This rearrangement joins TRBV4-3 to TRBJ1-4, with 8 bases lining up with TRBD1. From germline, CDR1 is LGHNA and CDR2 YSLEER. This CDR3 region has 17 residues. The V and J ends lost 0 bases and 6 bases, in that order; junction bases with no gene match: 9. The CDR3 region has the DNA TGCGCCAGCAGCCAAGATCTGTCAGGGGGCGGTGATGAAAAACTGTTTTTT. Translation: CASSQDLSGGGDEKLFF.

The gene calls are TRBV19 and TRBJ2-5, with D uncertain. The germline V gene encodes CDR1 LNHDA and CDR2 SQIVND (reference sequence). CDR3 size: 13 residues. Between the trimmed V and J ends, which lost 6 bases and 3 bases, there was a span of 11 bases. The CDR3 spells CASRRMAEETQYF. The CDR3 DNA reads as TGTGCCAGTAGAAGAATGGCGGAAGAGACCCAGTACTTC.

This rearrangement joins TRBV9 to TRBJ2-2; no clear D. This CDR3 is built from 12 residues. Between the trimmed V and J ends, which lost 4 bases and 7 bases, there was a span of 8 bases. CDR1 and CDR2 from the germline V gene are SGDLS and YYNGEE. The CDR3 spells CASSITYGELFF. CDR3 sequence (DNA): TGTGCCAGCAGCATTACCTACGGGGAGCTGTTTTTT.

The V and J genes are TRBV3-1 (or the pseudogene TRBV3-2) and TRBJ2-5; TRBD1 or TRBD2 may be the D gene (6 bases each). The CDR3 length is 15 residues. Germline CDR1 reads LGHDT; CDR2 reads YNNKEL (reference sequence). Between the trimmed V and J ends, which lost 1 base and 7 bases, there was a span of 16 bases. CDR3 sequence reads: CASSQGGPPGGTQYF. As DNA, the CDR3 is TGTGCCAGCAGCCAAGGGGGGCCTCCCGGGGGGACCCAGTACTTC.

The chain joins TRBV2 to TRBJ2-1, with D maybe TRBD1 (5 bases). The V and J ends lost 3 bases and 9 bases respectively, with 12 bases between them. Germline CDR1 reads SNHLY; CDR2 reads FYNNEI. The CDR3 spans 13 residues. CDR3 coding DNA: TGTGCCAGCAGTGAGAATAGACAGACTGAGCAGTTCTTC. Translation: CASSENRQTEQFF.

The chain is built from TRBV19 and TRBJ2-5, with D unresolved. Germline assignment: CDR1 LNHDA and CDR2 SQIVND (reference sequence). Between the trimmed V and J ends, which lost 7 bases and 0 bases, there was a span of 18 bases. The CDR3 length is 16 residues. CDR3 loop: CASKGLGRPDQETQYF. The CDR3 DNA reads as TGTGCCAGTAAAGGATTGGGCAGGCCGGACCAAGAGACCCAGTACTTC. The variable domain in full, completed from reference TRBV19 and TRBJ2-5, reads DGGITQSPKYLFRKEGQNVTLSCEQNLNHDAMYWYRQDPGQGLRLIYYSQIVNDFQKGDIAEGYSVSREKKESFPLTVTSAQKNPTAFYLCASKGLGRPDQETQYFGPGTRLLVL.

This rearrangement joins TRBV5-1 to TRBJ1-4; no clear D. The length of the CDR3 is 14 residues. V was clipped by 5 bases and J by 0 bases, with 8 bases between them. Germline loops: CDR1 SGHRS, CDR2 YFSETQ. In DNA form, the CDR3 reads TGCGCCAGCAGTGACACAGCAACTAATGAAAAACTGTTTTTT. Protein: CASSDTATNEKLFF.

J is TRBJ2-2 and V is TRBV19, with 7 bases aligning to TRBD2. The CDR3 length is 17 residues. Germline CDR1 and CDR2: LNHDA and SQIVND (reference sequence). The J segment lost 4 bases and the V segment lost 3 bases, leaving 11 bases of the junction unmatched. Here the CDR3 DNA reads TGTGCCAGTAGTATGGCTCTTAGAGCGGGGAGCACCGGGGAGCTGTTTTTT. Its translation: CASSMALRAGSTGELFF. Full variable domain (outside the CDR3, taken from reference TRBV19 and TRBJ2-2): DGGITQSPKYLFRKEGQNVTLSCEQNLNHDAMYWYRQDPGQGLRLIYYSQIVNDFQKGDIAEGYSVSREKKESFPLTVTSAQKNPTAFYLCASSMALRAGSTGELFFGEGSRLTVL.

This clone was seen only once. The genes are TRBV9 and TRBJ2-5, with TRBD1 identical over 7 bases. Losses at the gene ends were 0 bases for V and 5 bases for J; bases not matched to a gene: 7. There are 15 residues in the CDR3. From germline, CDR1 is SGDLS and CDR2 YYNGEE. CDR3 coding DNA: TGTGCCAGCAGCGTAGGAACAGGGGTGTCGGAGACCCAGTACTTC. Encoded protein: CASSVGTGVSETQYF.

CDR3 sequence: CASGLWQSNQPQHF. CDR3 DNA sequence: TGTGCTAGTGGTTTGTGGCAGAGCAATCAGCCCCAGCATTTT. The chain is built from TRBV12-5 and TRBJ1-5; D gene uncertain. There are 14 residues in the CDR3. Germline V gives CDR1 LGHNT, CDR2 FRNRAP. V was trimmed by 2 bases and J by 1 base, leaving 6 bases between them.

The CDR3, as DNA: TGCAGTGCTACTCGAGCCTATGGCTACACCTTC. It specifies CSATRAYGYTF. The V gene is TRBV20-1, the J gene TRBJ1-2; D ambiguous. V gave up 4 bases and J gave up 4 bases, with 7 bases separating them. This CDR3 spans 11 amino acids. Germline values: CDR1 DFQATT, CDR2 SNEGSKA (reference sequence).

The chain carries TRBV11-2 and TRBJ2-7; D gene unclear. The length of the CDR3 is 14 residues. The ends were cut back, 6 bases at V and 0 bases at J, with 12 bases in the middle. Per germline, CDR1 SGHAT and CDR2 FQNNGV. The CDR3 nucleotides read TGTGCCAGCAGACCCTTATCGAGCTCCTACGAGCAGTACTTC. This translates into CASRPLSSSYEQYF. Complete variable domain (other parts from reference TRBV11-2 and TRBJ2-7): EAGVAQSPRYKIIEKRQSVAFWCNPISGHATLYWYQQILGQGPKLLIQFQNNGVVDDSQLPKDRFSAERLKGVDSTLKIQPAKLEDSAVYLCASRPLSSSYEQYFGPGTRLTVT.

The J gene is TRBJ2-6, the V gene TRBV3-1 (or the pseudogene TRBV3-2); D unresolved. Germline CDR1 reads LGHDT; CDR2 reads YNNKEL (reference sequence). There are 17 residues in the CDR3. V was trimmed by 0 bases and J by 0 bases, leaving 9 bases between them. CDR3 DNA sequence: TGTGCCAGCAGCCAAGATTTCAGGAGCTCTGGGGCCAACGTCCTGACTTTC. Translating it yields CASSQDFRSSGANVLTF.

The CDR3 reads CASRDDLGKLFF. As DNA, the CDR3 is TGTGCCAGCAGGGACGATTTGGGAAAACTGTTTTTT. V usage is TRBV2 and J usage is TRBJ1-4; no clear D gene. V lost 6 bases and J lost 10, with 12 bases in between. CDR1 is SNHLY, CDR2 FYNNEI, per germline. The length of the CDR3 is 12 residues.

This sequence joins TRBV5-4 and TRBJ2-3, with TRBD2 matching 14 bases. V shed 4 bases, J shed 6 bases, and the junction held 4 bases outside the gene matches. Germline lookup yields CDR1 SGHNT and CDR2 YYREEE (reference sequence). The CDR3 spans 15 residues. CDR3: CASSPTSGGADTQYF. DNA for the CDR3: TGTGCCAGCAGCCCGACTAGCGGGGGGGCGGATACGCAGTATTTT.

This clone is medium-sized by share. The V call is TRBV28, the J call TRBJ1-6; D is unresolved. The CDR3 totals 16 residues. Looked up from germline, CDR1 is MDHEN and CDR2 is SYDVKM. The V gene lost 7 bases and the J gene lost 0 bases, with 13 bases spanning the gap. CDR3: CASTPLQSSYNSPLHF. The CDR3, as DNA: TGTGCCAGCACCCCGTTACAGAGCTCCTATAATTCACCCCTCCACTTT.

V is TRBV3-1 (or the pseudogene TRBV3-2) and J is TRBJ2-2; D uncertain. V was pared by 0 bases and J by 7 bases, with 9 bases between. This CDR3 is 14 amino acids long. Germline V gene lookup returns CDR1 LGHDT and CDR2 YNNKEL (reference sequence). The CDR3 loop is CASSQDKFFGELFF. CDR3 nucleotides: TGTGCCAGCAGCCAAGATAAGTTTTTCGGGGAGCTGTTTTTT.

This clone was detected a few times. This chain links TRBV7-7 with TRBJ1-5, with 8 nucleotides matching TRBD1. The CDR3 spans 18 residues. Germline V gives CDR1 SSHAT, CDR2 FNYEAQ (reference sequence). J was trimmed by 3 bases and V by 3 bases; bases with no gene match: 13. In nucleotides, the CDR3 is TGTGCCAGCAGCTTGCCCCCAATCGACAGGGGTTTCAATCAGCCCCAGCATTTT. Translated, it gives CASSLPPIDRGFNQPQHF.

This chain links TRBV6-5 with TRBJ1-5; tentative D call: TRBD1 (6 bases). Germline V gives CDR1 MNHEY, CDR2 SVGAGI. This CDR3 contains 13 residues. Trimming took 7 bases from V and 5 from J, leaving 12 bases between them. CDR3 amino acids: CASTGDLDQPQHF. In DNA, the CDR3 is TGTGCCAGCACAGGGGACCTAGATCAGCCCCAGCATTTT.

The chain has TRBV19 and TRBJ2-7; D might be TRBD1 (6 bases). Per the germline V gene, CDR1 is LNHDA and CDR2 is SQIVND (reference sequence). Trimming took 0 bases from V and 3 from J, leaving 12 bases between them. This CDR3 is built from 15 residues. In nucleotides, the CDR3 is TGTGCCAGTAGTATAGATCGAACAGGGCTCTACGAGCAGTACTTC. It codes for CASSIDRTGLYEQYF.